One sample yielded the 30 T cell receptor beta chains listed below, sequenced in a study of OX40 agonist ivuxolimab in advanced cancers. Using immunoSEQ multiplex PCR, the repertoire was profiled, and TCRdb retains in-frame clones only, with some absent. The data show 57,000 or so clones, more than 90% seen once. The sample was CD4+ or CD8+ T cells sorted from blood, taken in a trial of the OX40 agonist ivuxolimab. These receptors were collected from an adult with an advanced solid tumor such as melanoma, head and neck, liver or kidney cancer.

In DNA, the CDR3 is TGTGCCAGCAGCTTACAAGATTTACGGACAGGCGGGAATGAGCAGTTCTTC. Amino acids: CASSLQDLRTGGNEQFF. V gene TRBV7-9 combines with J gene TRBJ2-1, with TRBD1 identical over 7 bases. V shed 2 bases and J 7 bases; nucleotides not matched to a gene: 14. The germline CDR1 and CDR2 sequences are SEHNR and FQNEAQ (reference sequence). The CDR3 consists of 17 residues.

The chain recombines TRBV4-1 with TRBJ2-3; TRBD1 matches 8 bases. V shed 4 bases and J 1 base; nucleotides not matched to a gene: 4. CDR1 and CDR2 from the germline V gene are MGHRA and YSYEKL. This CDR3 region has 15 residues. The CDR3 DNA reads as TGCGCCAGCAGCCGTTCGGGACAGGGCACAGATACGCAGTATTTT. It translates to CASSRSGQGTDTQYF.

DNA of the CDR3: TGTGCCAGCAGTCCTACAGCACGCACAGATACGCAGTATTTT. Translating gives CASSPTARTDTQYF. The chain is built from TRBV9 and TRBJ2-3, with no clear D. CDR1 is SGDLS and CDR2 is YYNGEE in the germline V gene. V dropped 5 bases and J dropped 1 base, with 11 bases sitting between them. This CDR3 is built from 14 residues.

The chain employs TRBV5-8 and TRBJ2-5, with D possibly TRBD2 on 6 matching bases. Trimming shortened V by 4 bases and J by 4 bases, and 14 bases separated the two germline ends. The CDR3 is 14 residues long. CDR1 is SGHTS, CDR2 YDEGEE, per germline. This CDR3 is CASSTVGRRETQYF. Written as DNA, the CDR3 is TGTGCCAGCAGCACGGTAGGGAGGAGAGAGACCCAGTACTTC. The full variable domain, in which reference TRBV5-8 and TRBJ2-5 provide the parts outside the CDR3, is EAGVTQSPTHLIKTRGQQATLRCSPISGHTSVYWYQQALGLGLQFLLWYDEGEERNRGNFPPRFSGRQFPNYSSELNVNALELEDSALYLCASSTVGRRETQYFGPGTRLLVL.

This chain connects TRBV6-5 to TRBJ1-4, with unresolved D. The CDR3 contains 15 residues. Trimming left V 6 bases short and J 3 bases short, with 14 bases between. Germline-derived CDR1 and CDR2 are MNHEY and SVGAGI. This CDR3 reads CASSANGPANEKLFF. The CDR3 DNA reads as TGTGCCAGCAGCGCCAACGGTCCGGCTAATGAAAAACTGTTTTTT.

The rearrangement joins TRBV10-3 to TRBJ1-4, with D tentatively TRBD1 (5 bases). With 3 bases removed from V and 8 bases from J, the gap between germline ends came to 10 bases. The CDR3 loop spans 13 amino acids. The germline V gene has CDR1 ENHRY and CDR2 SYGVKD. CDR3 loop: CAISDRTTEKLFF. CDR3 in DNA: TGTGCCATCAGTGACAGGACAACCGAAAAACTGTTTTTT.

The J gene is TRBJ2-5, the V gene TRBV5-6; D uncertain. CDR1 is SGHDT and CDR2 is YYEEEE in the germline V gene. V lost 1 base and J 4 bases, leaving 5 bases between the germline ends. This CDR3 spans 12 amino acids. The CDR3 sequence: CASSLFLETQYF. CDR3 bases: TGTGCCAGCAGCTTGTTCTTAGAGACCCAGTACTTC.

V is TRBV6-5 and J is TRBJ2-2, with D possibly TRBD1 on 6 matching bases. Germline lookup yields CDR1 MNHEY and CDR2 SVGAGI. This CDR3 contains 14 residues. Trimming took off 6 bases at V and 1 base at J, with 9 bases between the two ends. The CDR3 coding sequence is TGTGCCAGCAGCCCGGACAGGAACACCGGGGAGCTGTTTTTT. Translation gives CASSPDRNTGELFF.

The genes are TRBV6-5 and TRBJ2-6, with TRBD1 matching 7 bases. V gave up 6 bases and J gave up 1 base; unmatched junction bases: 3. This CDR3 has 15 residues. Germline lookup yields CDR1 MNHEY and CDR2 SVGAGI. CDR3 sequence: CASRRQGSGANVLTF. CDR3 coding DNA: TGTGCCAGCAGGCGACAGGGATCTGGGGCCAACGTCCTGACTTTC.

This chain joins TRBV2 and TRBJ2-2; possible D gene TRBD1, 6 bases. This CDR3 spans 16 amino acids. Germline-derived CDR1 and CDR2 are SNHLY and FYNNEI. V lost 0 bases and J lost 4, with 12 bases in between. In DNA, the CDR3 is TGTGCCAGCAGTGAAGCGCTTAGGACAGCCACCGGGGAGCTGTTTTTT. The encoded protein is CASSEALRTATGELFF.

The chain links TRBV6-1 to TRBJ2-7, with 7 positions matching TRBD1. Germline CDR1 MNHNS, CDR2 SASEGT. The V gene end was trimmed by 7 bases and the J gene end by 6 bases; junction bases not matched to a gene: 9. The CDR3 is 13 amino acids. The CDR3 nucleotides are TGTGCCAGCAAGAATCCACAGGGGAGCGAGCAGTACTTC. Protein: CASKNPQGSEQYF.

This clone was seen more than once but under ten times. The chain links TRBV9 to TRBJ1-6, with 8 bases matching TRBD1. Per germline, CDR1 SGDLS and CDR2 YYNGEE. The CDR3 is 15 residues long. Trimming removed 0 bases from V and 8 bases from J; junction bases left unmatched: 4. As DNA, the CDR3 is TGTGCCAGCAGCGTAGATCAGACAGGGGATTCACCCCTCCACTTT. Translating it yields CASSVDQTGDSPLHF.

The chain couples TRBV6-5 to TRBJ2-1, with TRBD2 matching over 8 bases. The CDR3 length is 16 residues. CDR1 is MNHEY, CDR2 SVGAGI, per germline. Trimming removed 0 bases from V and 5 bases from J; junction bases left unmatched: 6. Here the CDR3 reads CASSYSPAGGNNEQFF. In DNA form, the CDR3 reads TGTGCCAGCAGTTACTCTCCGGCGGGGGGTAACAATGAGCAGTTCTTC.

This clone was seen once. CDR3 DNA sequence: TGTGCCAGCAGCTTGGAGGGCCTTGGAAACACCATATATTTT. It translates to CASSLEGLGNTIYF. J is TRBJ1-3 and V is TRBV5-5; no firm D call. The CDR3 sequence is 14 residues long. From germline, CDR1 is SGHKS and CDR2 YYEKEE (reference sequence). Trimming took 0 bases from V and 3 from J, leaving 7 bases between them.

J is TRBJ2-5 and V is TRBV10-3; 8 nucleotides line up with TRBD1. Germline V gene data show CDR1 as ENHRY and CDR2 as SYGVKD. The V segment lost 2 bases and the J segment 1 base; nucleotides outside the gene matches: 9. This CDR3 contains 17 residues. CDR3 in DNA: TGTGCCATCAGTGAGAGGCAGCGAGGACAGGGCCAAGAGACCCAGTACTTC. Protein sequence: CAISERQRGQGQETQYF.

V gene TRBV6-1 combines with J gene TRBJ1-6; 7 bases agree with TRBD1. The CDR3 sequence is 14 residues long. With V trimmed by 5 bases and J by 8 bases, 6 bases remained unmatched. Germline CDR1 and CDR2: MNHNS and SASEGT. The CDR3 DNA is TGTGCCAGCAGTTCTCAGGGGGGTGATTCACCCCTCCACTTT. Translated, it gives CASSSQGGDSPLHF.

A few counts support this clone. J is TRBJ1-1 and V is TRBV18; D might be TRBD1 (6 bases). Per the germline V gene, CDR1 is KGHSH and CDR2 is LQKENI. The length of the CDR3 is 15 residues. Trimming removed 0 bases from V and 7 bases from J, with 15 bases in between. As DNA, the CDR3 is TGTGCCAGCTCACCACCGTACAACAGGGTCAGTGAAGCTTTCTTT. Its protein is CASSPPYNRVSEAFF.

The chain employs TRBV7-6 and TRBJ2-1, with 12 bases matching TRBD1. The CDR3 runs to 17 residues. V lost 1 base and J lost 3; bases outside the gene matches: 4. The V gene's germline CDR1 is SGHVS and CDR2 FNYEAQ. Here the CDR3 DNA reads TGTGCCAGCAGCTTAGGCAGGGACAGGGGGCTCTACAATGAGCAGTTCTTC. Amino acid sequence: CASSLGRDRGLYNEQFF.

This clone is a singleton in its sample. The V gene is TRBV6-5, the J gene TRBJ2-2; D is perhaps TRBD1 or TRBD2 (6 bases each). V was trimmed by 6 bases and J by 4 bases, leaving 12 bases between them. This CDR3 spans 14 amino acids. Germline CDR1 is MNHEY and CDR2 is SVGAGI. In DNA, the CDR3 is TGTGCCAGCAGCCAACAGGGAGGCACCGGGGAGCTGTTTTTT. This translates into CASSQQGGTGELFF.

The rearrangement joins TRBV15 to TRBJ2-1, with 12 bases fitting TRBD2. Trimming at V came to 1 base and at J to 7 bases, leaving 5 bases not matched to a gene. Germline CDR1 LNHNV, CDR2 YYDKDF (reference sequence). This CDR3 is 16 amino acids long. CDR3 sequence: CATSRGTSGRFNEQFF. The CDR3 DNA reads TGTGCCACCAGCAGAGGAACTAGCGGGAGGTTTAATGAGCAGTTCTTC.

The chain recombines TRBV6-5 with TRBJ1-5; D may be TRBD1 (6 bases). Trimming pared 6 bases from V and 7 bases from J, leaving 19 bases between. The CDR3 runs 15 residues. CDR1 MNHEY and CDR2 SVGAGI come from the germline V gene. CDR3 nucleotides: TGTGCCAGCAGGCCGCAGGGGTTGGAGACACAGCCCCAGCATTTT. Translating gives CASRPQGLETQPQHF.

The V gene is TRBV19, the J gene TRBJ1-4; 8 bases align to TRBD1. The CDR3 extends over 15 amino acids. In germline, CDR1 is LNHDA, CDR2 SQIVND (reference sequence). J was trimmed by 8 bases and V by 1 base; bases with no gene match: 6. Here the CDR3 reads CASSIVGDRLEKLFF. CDR3 DNA: TGTGCCAGTAGTATAGTGGGGGACAGGTTGGAAAAACTGTTTTTT. The entire variable domain, with the rest obtained from reference TRBV19 and TRBJ1-4, is as follows: DGGITQSPKYLFRKEGQNVTLSCEQNLNHDAMYWYRQDPGQGLRLIYYSQIVNDFQKGDIAEGYSVSREKKESFPLTVTSAQKNPTAFYLCASSIVGDRLEKLFFGSGTQLSVL.

The chain uses TRBV7-8 and TRBJ1-2, with TRBD1 matching 9 bases. V shed 5 bases and J 2 bases; nucleotides not matched to a gene: 3. The CDR3 length is 14 residues. CDR1 is SGHVS and CDR2 is FQNEAQ in the germline V gene. CDR3 sequence: CASSQTGGNYGYTF. Written as DNA, the CDR3 is TGTGCCAGCAGCCAAACAGGGGGCAACTATGGCTACACCTTC.

V and J are TRBV6-4 and TRBJ2-3; 14 bases are shared with TRBD2. From germline, CDR1 is MRHNA and CDR2 SNTAGT. This CDR3 contains 16 residues. Trimming at V came to 3 bases and at J to 4 bases, leaving 3 bases not matched to a gene. CDR3 coding DNA: TGTGCCAGCAGTGATGGGACTAGCGGGAGTTCAGATACGCAGTATTTT. Translation gives CASSDGTSGSSDTQYF.

The rearrangement links TRBV19 to TRBJ2-7; TRBD2 matches at 10 bases. The CDR3 length is 14 residues. V lost 6 bases, J lost 5 bases, and 7 bases stayed unmatched. Germline CDR1 LNHDA, CDR2 SQIVND (reference sequence). This CDR3 reads CASRSSGRADEQYF. As DNA, the CDR3 is TGTGCCAGTAGGTCCAGCGGGAGGGCCGACGAGCAGTACTTC.

This CDR3 reads CASSLGAGTYEQYF. CDR3 DNA sequence: TGTGCCAGCAGCTTAGGGGCAGGAACCTACGAGCAGTACTTC. The J gene is TRBJ2-7, the V gene TRBV11-2; no firm D call. This CDR3 has 14 residues. In germline, CDR1 is SGHAT, CDR2 FQNNGV. Deletions cut 1 base from V and 2 bases from J, with 9 bases between.

The genes are TRBV5-6 and TRBJ1-2, with D perhaps TRBD1 (6 bases). There are 12 residues in the CDR3. The germline CDR1 and CDR2 sequences are SGHDT and YYEEEE. The ends were cut back, 4 bases at V and 7 bases at J, with 11 bases in the middle. CDR3 nucleotides: TGTGCCAGCAGCGTGAACAGGGCTGGCTACACCTTC. This encodes CASSVNRAGYTF.

The chain couples TRBV5-4 to TRBJ2-1; D not certain. The length of the CDR3 is 11 residues. Germline assignment: CDR1 SGHNT and CDR2 YYREEE (reference sequence). The V and J ends lost 4 bases and 10 bases respectively, with 9 bases between them. CDR3 nucleotides: TGTGCCAGCAGCCTTCTCGAGGAGCAGTTCTTC. Residues: CASSLLEEQFF.

The chain couples TRBV30 to TRBJ2-7; no clear D. The CDR3 length is 12 residues. Looked up from germline, CDR1 is GTSNPN and CDR2 is SVGIG (reference sequence). Trimming removed 0 bases at V and 7 bases at J, with 10 bases between. CDR3 DNA: TGTGCCTGGAGTGTATTATCCTGGGAGCAGTACTTC. Translated: CAWSVLSWEQYF.

On this clone: One junction end disagrees with the germline gene, perhaps due to a read error. The chain carries TRBV5-1 and TRBJ1-2, with 8 bases fitting TRBD1. From germline, CDR1 is SGHRS and CDR2 YFSETQ. CDR3 length: 14 residues. In DNA, the CDR3 is TGTGCCAGCAGCCGCCAGGGGGCAAGCTATGGCTACACCTTC. Translating gives CASSRQGASYGYTF.